Below, 8 T cell receptor beta chains from the same sample are listed, as sequenced in a study of blood T cell repertoires in COVID-19. Here immunoSEQ multiplex PCR was the method, and the copy in TCRdb shows in-frame clones only, minus some. The table has around 260,000 clones, about 85% seen once; the top ten hold roughly 4%. Sequenced material: peripheral blood. The receptors were sampled from a man aged 60 to 75 who had recovered from COVID-19.

The chain uses TRBV7-9 and TRBJ2-2; TRBD1 is a possible D gene (6 bases). The germline V gene has CDR1 SEHNR and CDR2 FQNEAQ (reference sequence). V lost 5 bases to trimming and J lost 4 bases, with 23 bases between them. CDR3 length equals 18 residues. The CDR3 DNA reads as TGTGCCAGCAGCCCGGGACATAATACCCACCCGCGCACCGGGGAGCTGTTTTTT. Protein: CASSPGHNTHPRTGELFF.

The chain joins TRBV19 to TRBJ2-3; a possible D gene is TRBD2 (6 bases). The CDR3 runs 14 residues. CDR1 and CDR2 from the germline V gene are LNHDA and SQIVND (reference sequence). The ends were cut back, 2 bases at V and 5 bases at J, with 11 bases in the middle. CDR3 coding DNA: TGTGCCAGTAGTATAATCCAGGGAGGAGATACGCAGTATTTT. This sequence encodes CASSIIQGGDTQYF.

The rearrangement joins TRBV4-1 to TRBJ1-1, with D possibly being TRBD1 (6 bases). V dropped 1 base and J dropped 3 bases, with 15 bases sitting between them. The CDR3 covers 16 residues. CDR1 is MGHRA and CDR2 is YSYEKL in the germline V gene. CDR3: CASSQGTEKVYTEAFF. The CDR3 DNA is TGCGCCAGCAGCCAAGGGACAGAGAAGGTATACACTGAAGCTTTCTTT.

This chain joins TRBV18 and TRBJ2-1; 7 bases map to TRBD2. CDR1 and CDR2 (germline): KGHSH, LQKENI. This CDR3 contains 16 residues. Trimming at V came to 1 base and at J to 0 bases, leaving 3 bases not matched to a gene. In DNA, the CDR3 is TGTGCCAGCTCACCACTAGGCGGGAGCTCCTACAATGAGCAGTTCTTC. Encoded protein: CASSPLGGSSYNEQFF. The whole variable domain, filled in from reference TRBV18 and TRBJ2-1, reads NAGVMQNPRHLVRRRGQEARLRCSPMKGHSHVYWYRQLPEEGLKFMVYLQKENIIDESGMPKERFSAEFPKEGPSILRIQQVVRGDSAAYFCASSPLGGSSYNEQFFGPGTRLTVL.

This sequence joins TRBV5-1 and TRBJ2-2; TRBD1 agrees at 7 bases. The CDR3 covers 15 residues. Germline CDR1 SGHRS, CDR2 YFSETQ. V was pared by 3 bases and J by 0 bases, with 2 bases of the junction left unmatched. In DNA form, the CDR3 reads TGCGCCAGCAGCTCAGGGGGACCGAACACCGGGGAGCTGTTTTTT. It codes for CASSSGGPNTGELFF.

The genes are TRBV15 and TRBJ1-1; TRBD1 might be the D (6 bases). V was pared by 2 bases and J by 6 bases, with 19 bases between. This CDR3 has 16 amino acids. Germline lookup yields CDR1 LNHNV and CDR2 YYDKDF (reference sequence). CDR3 sequence: CATSRRSQTGKAEAFF. For the CDR3, the DNA is TGTGCCACCAGCAGAAGAAGCCAGACAGGCAAAGCTGAAGCTTTCTTT.

The V gene is TRBV27, the J gene TRBJ1-6, with TRBD1 matching over 7 bases. J was trimmed by 0 bases and V by 5 bases; bases with no gene match: 7. The V gene's germline CDR1 is MNHEY and CDR2 SMNVEV (reference sequence). This CDR3 has 17 residues. CDR3 in amino acids: CASSPRTGNSYNSPLHF. In DNA, the CDR3 is TGTGCCAGCAGTCCACGGACAGGCAACTCCTATAATTCACCCCTCCACTTT.

The chain joins TRBV21-1 to TRBJ2-7; the DNA was not used to check the table's D call, TRBD1. TRBV21-1 counts as a pseudogene. The CDR3 has 19 residues. The CDR3 spells CASSKGWEGVNSRRDEQYF. Here the CDR3 DNA reads TGTGCCAGCAGCAAAGGATGGGAAGGCGTAAATAGCCGCAGGGACGAGCAGTACTTC.